This entry lists 27 T cell receptor beta chains sequenced from one sample in a study of T cells in Graves' hyperthyroidism and ophthalmopathy. TCR beta CDR3 sequences were amplified from RNA transcripts. First-round RT-PCR with HTBI primers amplified the TCR CDR3 region. MiXCR, run by TCRdb on the multiplex PCR reads, gives a single entry per CDR3 protein. The sample has hundreds of thousands of distinct CDR3 sequences; 14% to 15% are singletons. Sample: blood. Receptors originate from a woman aged 40 to 50 with Graves' ophthalmopathy.

This clonotype was observed a handful of times. Just one base apart from a much larger clone, this may be a read error. The rearrangement links TRBV2 to TRBJ1-5; D is unresolved. V was pared by 2 bases and J by 5 bases, with 7 bases between. The CDR3 has 13 residues. CDR1 is SNHLY, CDR2 FYNNEI, per germline. CDR3 in amino acids: CASSETPDQPQHF. The CDR3 DNA reads as TGTGCCAGCAGTGAAACCCCTGATCAGCCCCAGCATTTT. Combining the CDR3 with reference TRBV2 and TRBJ1-5 gives the whole variable domain EPEVTQTPSHQVTQMGQEVILRCVPISNHLYFYWYRQILGQKVEFLVSFYNNEISEKSEIFDDQFSVERPDGSNFTLKIRSTKLEDSAMYFCASSETPDQPQHFGDGTRLSIL.

This clonotype has just a few counts. One end of the junction is discordant with germline, which a read error may explain. V usage is TRBV30 and J usage is TRBJ1-1; no firm D call. The CDR3 is made up of 12 amino acids. In germline, CDR1 is GTSNPN, CDR2 SVGIG (reference sequence). The CDR3 DNA reads as TGTGCCTGGAGTCCCGAGAACACTGAAGTTTTCTTT. Protein: CAWSPENTEVFF.

This clonotype was seen only a few times. V and J are TRBV29-1 and TRBJ2-5; TRBD1 might be the D (6 bases). Per the germline V gene, CDR1 is SQVTM and CDR2 is ANQGSEA. The CDR3 is made up of 13 amino acids. V lost 3 bases and J lost 2, with 10 bases in between. CDR3 in amino acids: CSVEQQGQETQYF. In DNA form, the CDR3 reads TGCAGCGTTGAGCAACAGGGTCAAGAGACCCAGTACTTC.

This clonotype was seen repeatedly, ten times or more. This chain uses TRBV30 with TRBJ2-7; no firm D call. This CDR3 contains 13 residues. The germline gives CDR1 GTSNPN, CDR2 SVGIG (reference sequence). The V gene lost 2 bases and the J gene lost 3 bases, with 11 bases spanning the gap. As DNA, the CDR3 is TGTGCCTGGAGTAGGGCCAGAAGCTACGAGCAGTACTTC. Translated: CAWSRARSYEQYF.

Notes on this clonotype: A read error may produce the germline difference seen at one junction end. The chain recombines TRBV20-1 with TRBJ2-2; no clear D gene. The CDR3 extends over 14 amino acids. In germline, CDR1 is DFQATT, CDR2 SNEGSKA (reference sequence). In DNA form, the CDR3 reads TGCAGTGCACTCTACGATGCGAACACCGTGGAGCTGTTTTTT. This sequence encodes CSALYDANTVELFF.

This clonotype has just a few counts. The chain employs TRBV7-2 and TRBJ1-2; D uncertain. The CDR3 is 14 residues long. Looked up from germline, CDR1 is SGHTA and CDR2 is FQGNSA. Trimming removed 2 bases from V and 5 bases from J, with 12 bases in between. CDR3 nucleotide sequence: TGTGCCAGCAGCTTATCAAGGGTTGGGTATGGCTACACCTTC. It encodes CASSLSRVGYGYTF.

The chain recombines TRBV4-2 with TRBJ2-3; 9 positions agree with TRBD2. CDR3 length: 17 amino acids. CDR1 is LGHNA, CDR2 YNFKEQ, per germline. V gave up 5 bases and J gave up 3 bases; unmatched junction bases: 12. The CDR3 spells CASSTGGSSGSTDTQYF. Here the CDR3 DNA reads TGTGCCAGCAGCACCGGGGGGAGTAGCGGGAGTACAGATACGCAGTATTTT.

This clonotype was recorded at least ten times. The gene calls are TRBV5-6 and TRBJ2-2; TRBD2 aligns across 7 bases. The CDR3 is 14 residues long. With V trimmed by 0 bases and J by 8 bases, 4 bases remained unmatched. Looked up from germline, CDR1 is SGHDT and CDR2 is YYEEEE. The CDR3 is CASSLVSGNGELFF. The CDR3 bases are TGTGCCAGCAGCTTGGTCAGCGGGAATGGGGAGCTGTTTTTT.

The V gene is TRBV6-1, the J gene TRBJ2-7; the D gene is possibly TRBD1 (6 bases). V lost 10 bases and J lost 1, with 14 bases in between. This CDR3 has 13 residues. Germline V lookup: CDR1 MNHNS, CDR2 SASEGT. The CDR3 region has the DNA TGTGCCACCTCTAGGACAGCTTCCTACGAGCAGTACTTC. It encodes CATSRTASYEQYF.

This clonotype was observed many times. The chain links TRBV7-6 to TRBJ2-7; TRBD2 is a possible D gene (6 bases). Germline CDR1 SGHVS, CDR2 FNYEAQ. CDR3 size: 15 residues. V was cut by 5 bases and J by 7 bases, with 21 bases left in between. CDR3 sequence reads: CASSPRDSPSGEQYF. CDR3 nucleotides: TGTGCCAGCAGCCCCAGGGACTCGCCGTCTGGGGAGCAGTACTTC.

The rearrangement uses TRBV7-9 and TRBJ1-1, with TRBD1 matching 9 bases. This CDR3 is built from 14 residues. Germline CDR1 reads SEHNR; CDR2 reads FQNEAQ (reference sequence). V shed 3 bases, J shed 6 bases, and the junction held 5 bases outside the gene matches. The CDR3 reads CASSLYRGLAEAFF. The CDR3 DNA follows: TGTGCCAGCAGCTTGTACAGGGGGCTGGCTGAAGCTTTCTTT.

The chain has TRBV28 and TRBJ1-4; TRBD1 agrees at 10 bases. V gave up 6 bases and J gave up 8 bases; unmatched junction bases: 6. Germline CDR1 reads MDHEN; CDR2 reads SYDVKM. The CDR3 runs 14 residues. The CDR3 DNA sequence: TGTGCCAGCAGCCGACAGGGGGCTGGCGAAAAACTGTTTTTT. This codes for CASSRQGAGEKLFF. Combining the CDR3 with reference TRBV28 and TRBJ1-4 gives the whole variable domain DVKVTQSSRYLVKRTGEKVFLECVQDMDHENMFWYRQDPGLGLRLIYFSYDVKMKEKGDIPEGYSVSREKKERFSLILESASTNQTSMYLCASSRQGAGEKLFFGSGTQLSVL.

The genes are TRBV11-2 and TRBJ2-7; 10 bases are a match to TRBD1. CDR1 SGHAT and CDR2 FQNNGV come from the germline V gene. The length of the CDR3 is 14 residues. Trimming removed 5 bases from V and 6 bases from J; junction bases left unmatched: 7. CDR3 region: CASSHPGQGFEQYF. The CDR3 nucleotides are TGTGCCAGCAGCCACCCGGGACAGGGGTTCGAGCAGTACTTC.

The chain uses TRBV11-2 and TRBJ1-1; the D is unclear. Germline V lookup: CDR1 SGHAT, CDR2 FQNNGV. Trimming took off 1 base at V and 7 bases at J, with 19 bases between the two ends. The CDR3 runs to 16 residues. CDR3 region: CASSLVGISRQYEAFF. The CDR3 DNA sequence: TGTGCCAGCAGCTTAGTCGGCATCAGCCGACAATATGAAGCTTTCTTT.

Here the CDR3 reads CASSVQTSGTDTQYF. The CDR3 coding sequence is TGTGCCAGTAGTGTCCAGACTAGCGGCACAGATACGCAGTATTTT. V is TRBV19 and J is TRBJ2-3, with TRBD2 matching over 8 bases. Germline V lookup: CDR1 LNHDA, CDR2 SQIVND (reference sequence). The CDR3 consists of 15 residues. V lost 5 bases and J lost 1; bases outside the gene matches: 5.

This clonotype was seen at least ten times. The chain couples TRBV28 to TRBJ1-1; TRBD1 is a possible D gene (5 bases). V lost 5 bases to trimming and J lost 11 bases, with 24 bases between them. The CDR3 is made up of 15 amino acids. CDR1 MDHEN and CDR2 SYDVKM come from the germline V gene. Here the CDR3 reads CASSTIKHQGVEAFF. The CDR3 nucleotides read TGTGCCAGCAGTACAATCAAGCACCAGGGAGTTGAGGCTTTCTTT.

This clonotype appeared a single time. The chain joins TRBV28 to TRBJ2-7, with a weak D call TRBD2 (6 bases). Per the germline V gene, CDR1 is MDHEN and CDR2 is SYDVKM. Trimming removed 6 bases from V and 3 bases from J, with 15 bases in between. There are 14 residues in the CDR3. CDR3 loop: CASRSSLAVYEQYF. The CDR3 DNA reads TGTGCCAGCAGGTCATCATTAGCGGTCTACGAGCAGTACTTC.

This clonotype was detected ten times or more. The CDR3 nucleotides are TGTGCCAGCTCCCGTAGGCTAGTCGAGACCCAGTACTTC. Its translation: CASSRRLVETQYF. J is TRBJ2-5 and V is TRBV11-2; D gene unclear. V was trimmed by 8 bases and J by 5 bases, leaving 15 bases between them. The CDR3 extends over 13 amino acids. Germline assignment: CDR1 SGHAT and CDR2 FQNNGV.

This clonotype was observed many times. The chain joins TRBV3-1 to TRBJ1-1, with TRBD1 identical over 7 bases. V dropped 7 bases and J dropped 6; count of bases not matched to a gene: 8. Germline CDR1 and CDR2: LGHDT and YNNKEL (reference sequence). This CDR3 is built from 13 residues. The CDR3 nucleotides read TGTGCCAGCAACGACAAGGGGGCCCCTGAAGCTTTCTTT. It is translated as CASNDKGAPEAFF. Filled out from reference TRBV3-1 and TRBJ1-1, the complete variable domain reads DTAVSQTPKYLVTQMGNDKSIKCEQNLGHDTMYWYKQDSKKFLKIMFSYNNKELIINETVPNRFSPKSPDKAHLNLHINSLELGDSAVYFCASNDKGAPEAFFGQGTRLTVV.

The gene calls are TRBV6-2 or TRBV6-3 and TRBJ2-7, with D perhaps TRBD2 (6 bases). This CDR3 has 16 residues. Trimming removed 6 bases at V and 2 bases at J, with 20 bases between. The germline gives CDR1 MNHEY, CDR2 SVGEGT. The CDR3 DNA sequence: TGTGCCAGCAGGACTCCAATTCGGGACTCAACCTACGAGCAGTACTTC. Translated: CASRTPIRDSTYEQYF.

There are many counts of this clonotype. The rearrangement joins TRBV6-5 to TRBJ1-5; D gene unclear. The V end was cut by 0 bases, the J end by 5 bases, with 5 bases between. Germline V gene lookup returns CDR1 MNHEY and CDR2 SVGAGI. The CDR3 sequence is 13 residues long. CDR3 sequence: CASSYSPDQPQHF. CDR3 in DNA: TGTGCCAGCAGTTACTCACCGGATCAGCCCCAGCATTTT.

This clonotype has only a few counts. This may be a read error, as it is one base from a much larger clone. V and J are TRBV28 and TRBJ2-2; D ambiguous. CDR1 is MDHEN, CDR2 SYDVKM, per germline. The CDR3 is 13 residues long. The ends were cut back, 8 bases at V and 1 base at J, with 8 bases in the middle. CDR3 in DNA: TGTGCCAGCTGCGTAGGGAACACCGGGGAGCTGTTTTTT. It is translated as CASCVGNTGELFF.

This sequence joins TRBV4-3 and TRBJ2-7, with D hard to call. Germline V gene lookup returns CDR1 LGHNA and CDR2 YSLEER. Trimming took 1 base from V and 1 from J, leaving 11 bases between them. The CDR3 runs 15 residues. CDR3 in DNA: TGCGCCAGCAGCCAAGCCCGATTGCTTTCCTACGAGCAGTACTTC. It specifies CASSQARLLSYEQYF.

This clonotype was seen repeatedly, ten times or more. This chain uses TRBV11-2 with TRBJ2-7; no firm D call. The CDR3 has 14 amino acids. CDR1 is SGHAT and CDR2 is FQNNGV in the germline V gene. Trimming pared 0 bases from V and 3 bases from J, leaving 9 bases between. CDR3 protein: CASSLDQPDYEQYF. For the CDR3, the DNA is TGTGCCAGCAGCTTAGATCAACCCGACTACGAGCAGTACTTC.

This clonotype was seen many times. The chain couples TRBV28 to TRBJ2-7, with D perhaps TRBD2 (6 bases). Germline CDR1 reads MDHEN; CDR2 reads SYDVKM. The CDR3 runs to 14 residues. V dropped 5 bases and J dropped 1 base, with 12 bases sitting between them. The CDR3 DNA reads as TGTGCCAGCAGTCCCCCTCGGGGGTCCTACGAGCAGTACTTC. This codes for CASSPPRGSYEQYF.

This clonotype showed up many times. This sequence joins TRBV4-2 and TRBJ1-1; no reliable D call. Looked up from germline, CDR1 is LGHNA and CDR2 is YNFKEQ. This CDR3 contains 12 residues. V lost 3 bases and J lost 1, with 3 bases in between. CDR3 in DNA: TGTGCCAGCAGCCACGAGAACACTGAAGCTTTCTTT. It codes for CASSHENTEAFF.

Ten or more counts support this clonotype. The CDR3 protein is CASSGVRGHYEQYF. DNA of the CDR3: TGTGCCAGCAGTGGGGTCCGGGGGCACTACGAGCAGTACTTC. This chain links TRBV12-3 or TRBV12-4 with TRBJ2-7; D may be TRBD1 or TRBD2 (6 bases each). This CDR3 has 14 residues. V lost 5 bases, J lost 3 bases, and 14 bases lay in between.